Listed here are 14 T cell receptor beta chains from one sample, sequenced in a study of CD8 T cells in Susac syndrome. Reverse transcription of about 0.5 to 1 ug RNA was carried out with random hexamers. A single record per CDR3 protein comes from TCRdb applying MiXCR to the immunoSEQ multiplex PCR reads. This sample has 250,000 to 300,000 distinct CDR3 sequences, with approximately 85% found just once. Sequencing was done on a sample of CD8+ T cells from PBMCs. The receptors here all came from a human donor with multiple sclerosis.

This clonotype occurred a few times. The J gene is TRBJ2-7, the V gene TRBV7-2; D may be TRBD1 (6 bases). V was cut by 1 base and J by 0 bases, with 10 bases left in between. In germline, CDR1 is SGHTA, CDR2 FQGNSA. The CDR3 extends over 15 amino acids. The CDR3 DNA sequence: TGTGCCAGCAGCTTAGTTGGGGGCACCTCCTACGAGCAGTACTTC. This sequence encodes CASSLVGGTSYEQYF.

The CDR3 sequence: CASSPSGYQFF. CDR3 nucleotides: TGTGCCAGCAGTCCCTCTGGATATCAGTTCTTC. The rearrangement uses TRBV12-3 or TRBV12-4 and TRBJ2-1, with D unresolved. V was trimmed by 5 bases and J by 13 bases, leaving 12 bases between them. The CDR3 totals 11 residues.

The chain has TRBV10-3 and TRBJ1-5; 8 bases are a match to TRBD1. This CDR3 contains 16 residues. Unmatched junction bases numbered 15, after V lost 7 bases and J lost 7 bases. Germline V CDR1 and CDR2: ENHRY, SYGVKD. The CDR3 region is CAITEQGGHCGQPQHF. The CDR3 region has the DNA TGTGCCATCACTGAACAGGGGGGCCATTGCGGCCAGCCCCAGCATTTT.

The chain recombines TRBV10-1 with TRBJ2-3; no clear D gene. Germline CDR1 and CDR2: WNHNN and SYGVQD (reference sequence). Between the trimmed V and J ends, which lost 3 bases and 0 bases, there was a span of 13 bases. The length of the CDR3 is 16 residues. The DNA of the CDR3 is TGCGCCAGCAGTGACCGGACGGACCAAAGCACAGATACGCAGTATTTT. It translates to CASSDRTDQSTDTQYF.

V usage is TRBV6-1 and J usage is TRBJ1-1; TRBD1 might be the D (5 bases). Per germline, CDR1 MNHNS and CDR2 SASEGT. CDR3 length equals 14 residues. V shed 3 bases and J shed 6 bases, with 14 bases lying between them. CDR3: CASSEVGGVAEAFF. The CDR3 DNA is TGTGCCAGCAGTGAGGTCGGGGGAGTCGCTGAAGCTTTCTTT.

V gene TRBV7-9 combines with J gene TRBJ1-2; maybe TRBD1 (5 bases). The V gene lost 8 bases and the J gene lost 2 bases, with 12 bases spanning the gap. The CDR3 sequence is 13 residues long. The germline gives CDR1 SEHNR, CDR2 FQNEAQ (reference sequence). CDR3 loop: CASATATNYGYTF. DNA of the CDR3: TGTGCCAGCGCGACAGCCACCAACTATGGCTACACCTTC. Based on the CDR3 plus reference TRBV7-9 and TRBJ1-2, the full variable domain is DTGVSQNPRHKITKRGQNVTFRCDPISEHNRLYWYRQTLGQGPEFLTYFQNEAQLEKSRLLSDRFSAERPKGSFSTLEIQRTEQGDSAMYLCASATATNYGYTFGSGTRLTVV.

This rearrangement joins TRBV9 to TRBJ2-7; D is unclear. Germline CDR1 and CDR2: SGDLS and YYNGEE. Trimming pared 0 bases from V and 2 bases from J, leaving 9 bases between. CDR3 length: 14 residues. The CDR3 coding sequence is TGTGCCAGCAGCGTAGGCGAAGCTCCCTACGAGCAGTACTTC. This gives the protein CASSVGEAPYEQYF.

The chain links TRBV27 to TRBJ2-1; no clear D gene. This CDR3 spans 13 amino acids. The V gene lost 0 bases and the J gene lost 6 bases, with 6 bases spanning the gap. CDR1 is MNHEY and CDR2 is SMNVEV in the germline V gene (reference sequence). CDR3 residues: CASSLSVANEQFF. CDR3 coding DNA: TGTGCCAGCAGTTTATCCGTGGCCAATGAGCAGTTCTTC.

The chain uses TRBV5-4 and TRBJ2-2; D is undetermined. The CDR3 contains 15 residues. V lost 9 bases and J 1 base, leaving 16 bases between the germline ends. Per the germline V gene, CDR1 is SGHNT and CDR2 is YYREEE (reference sequence). The CDR3 loop reads CATKWGRMNTGELFF. Written as DNA, the CDR3 is TGTGCCACCAAGTGGGGTAGAATGAACACCGGGGAGCTGTTTTTT.

CDR3 DNA sequence: TGTGCCAGCAGACTTACCGTTCAGGGGGATACGCAGTATTTT. Its translation is CASRLTVQGDTQYF. V usage is TRBV6-2 or TRBV6-3 and J usage is TRBJ2-3; TRBD1 is a possible D gene (6 bases). This CDR3 is 14 amino acids long. Trimming took off 6 bases at V and 6 bases at J, with 16 bases between the two ends. Germline lookup yields CDR1 MNHEY and CDR2 SVGEGT.

The gene calls are TRBV29-1 and TRBJ2-7; TRBD2 matches 12 bases. Trimming cost V 0 bases and J 7 bases; bases outside gene matches: 13. This CDR3 is built from 17 residues. From germline, CDR1 is SQVTM and CDR2 ANQGSEA. The CDR3 loop is CSVEERLAGGGTREQYF. The CDR3 bases are TGCAGCGTTGAAGAGAGGCTAGCGGGAGGGGGAACTAGGGAGCAGTACTTC.

The chain recombines TRBV12-3 or TRBV12-4 with TRBJ2-5; D is perhaps TRBD1 or TRBD2 (6 bases each). Trimming pared 3 bases from V and 2 bases from J, leaving 13 bases between. This CDR3 spans 15 amino acids. The CDR3 loop is CASSFGRGQQETQYF. In DNA, the CDR3 is TGTGCCAGCAGTTTCGGGCGGGGACAACAAGAGACCCAGTACTTC.

The V call is TRBV4-3, the J call TRBJ2-2; maybe TRBD2 (5 bases). CDR1 is LGHNA, CDR2 YSLEER, per germline. CDR3 length: 15 residues. V was clipped by 2 bases and J by 8 bases, with 15 bases between them. CDR3 protein: CASSQRGVGDGELFF. As DNA, the CDR3 is TGCGCCAGCAGCCAACGGGGAGTTGGGGATGGGGAGCTGTTTTTT.

The sample holds a few counts of this clonotype. The chain has TRBV6-5 and TRBJ1-2; no firm D call. CDR3 length: 11 amino acids. The ends were cut back, 2 bases at V and 12 bases at J, with 10 bases in the middle. Germline V gene data show CDR1 as MNHEY and CDR2 as SVGAGI. This CDR3 is CASSYGLAHTF. CDR3 nucleotide sequence: TGTGCCAGCAGTTACGGCCTGGCCCACACCTTC.